Included here is one TCR beta chain sequence, with context. The data derive from a study of T-cell reconstitution after alpha-beta-depleted transplantation in children. This CDR3 is built from 15 residues. V was cut by 3 bases and J by 2 bases, with 13 bases left in between. Germline V gives CDR1 SGHDN, CDR2 FVKESK. The TCRbeta library incorporated unique molecular identifiers. Each CDR3 protein gets one entry after TCRdb re-called the PCR reads with MiXCR. The sample consists of approximately 210,000 distinct CDR3 sequences, more than 12% of them appearing once. The clonotype originates from a human donor who donated a stem cell graft to a child with acute lymphoblastic leukemia. This rearrangement joins TRBV14 to TRBJ1-2; weak D call: TRBD1 (5 bases). Material: PBMCs from the stem cell graft donor, obtained from the stem cell graft. CDR3 DNA sequence: TGTGCCAGCAGCCACCAGGGACTCCCCAACTATGGCTACACCTTC. It specifies CASSHQGLPNYGYTF.